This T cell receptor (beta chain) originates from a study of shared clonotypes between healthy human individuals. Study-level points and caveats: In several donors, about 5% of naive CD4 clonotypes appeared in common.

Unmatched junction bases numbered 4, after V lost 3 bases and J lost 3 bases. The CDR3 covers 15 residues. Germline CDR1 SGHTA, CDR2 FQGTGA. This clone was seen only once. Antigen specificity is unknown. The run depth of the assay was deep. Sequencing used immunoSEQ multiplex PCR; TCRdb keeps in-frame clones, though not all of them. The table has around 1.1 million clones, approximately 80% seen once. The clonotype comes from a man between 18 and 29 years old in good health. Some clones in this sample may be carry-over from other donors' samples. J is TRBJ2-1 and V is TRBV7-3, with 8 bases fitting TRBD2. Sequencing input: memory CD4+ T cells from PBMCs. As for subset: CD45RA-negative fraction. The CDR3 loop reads CASSFTSGYYNEQFF. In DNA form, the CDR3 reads TGTGCCAGCAGCTTTACTAGCGGATACTACAATGAGCAGTTCTTC.